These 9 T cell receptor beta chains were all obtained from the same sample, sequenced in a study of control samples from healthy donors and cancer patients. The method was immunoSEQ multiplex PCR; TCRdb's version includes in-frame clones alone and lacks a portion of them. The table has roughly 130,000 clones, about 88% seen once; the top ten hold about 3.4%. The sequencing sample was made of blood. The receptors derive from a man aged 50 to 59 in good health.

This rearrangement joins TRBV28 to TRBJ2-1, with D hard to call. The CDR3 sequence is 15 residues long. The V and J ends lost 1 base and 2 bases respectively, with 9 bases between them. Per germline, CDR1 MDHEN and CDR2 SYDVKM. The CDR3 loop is CASSLSASAYNEQFF. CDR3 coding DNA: TGTGCCAGCAGTTTATCAGCGTCCGCCTACAATGAGCAGTTCTTC.

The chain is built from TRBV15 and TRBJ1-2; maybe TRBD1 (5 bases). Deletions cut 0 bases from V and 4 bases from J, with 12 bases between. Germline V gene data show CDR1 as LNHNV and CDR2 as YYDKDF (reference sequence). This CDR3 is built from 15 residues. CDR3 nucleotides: TGTGCCACCAGCAGAGACCCGGGACCGACCTATGGCTACACCTTC. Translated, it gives CATSRDPGPTYGYTF.

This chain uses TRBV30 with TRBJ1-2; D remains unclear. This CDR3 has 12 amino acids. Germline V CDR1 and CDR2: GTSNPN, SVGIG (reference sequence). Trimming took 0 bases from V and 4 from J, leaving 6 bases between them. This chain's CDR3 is CAWSVTSYGYTF. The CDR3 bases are TGTGCCTGGAGTGTTACTTCCTATGGCTACACCTTC.

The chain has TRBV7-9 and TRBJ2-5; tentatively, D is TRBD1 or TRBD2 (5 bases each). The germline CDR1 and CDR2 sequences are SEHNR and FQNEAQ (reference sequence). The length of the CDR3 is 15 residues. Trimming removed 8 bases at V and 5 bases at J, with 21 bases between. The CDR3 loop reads CASGTEGFTKETQYF. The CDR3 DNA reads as TGTGCCAGCGGAACCGAGGGGTTCACCAAGGAGACCCAGTACTTC.

The CDR3 reads CASSLGRTPPLGNTIYF. As DNA, the CDR3 is TGTGCCAGCAGCTTAGGGAGGACGCCGCCTCTTGGAAACACCATATATTTT. The chain recombines TRBV7-9 with TRBJ1-3; no reliable D call. The V end lost 1 base, the J end lost 3 bases, and 16 bases lay between the germline ends. The CDR3 contains 17 residues. Germline loops: CDR1 SEHNR, CDR2 FQNEAQ (reference sequence). Complete variable domain (other parts from reference TRBV7-9 and TRBJ1-3): DTGVSQNPRHKITKRGQNVTFRCDPISEHNRLYWYRQTLGQGPEFLTYFQNEAQLEKSRLLSDRFSAERPKGSFSTLEIQRTEQGDSAMYLCASSLGRTPPLGNTIYFGEGSWLTVV.

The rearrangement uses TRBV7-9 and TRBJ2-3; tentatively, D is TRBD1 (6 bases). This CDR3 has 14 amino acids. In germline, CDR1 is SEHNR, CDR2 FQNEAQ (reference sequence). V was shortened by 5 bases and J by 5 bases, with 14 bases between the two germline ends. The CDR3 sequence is CASSPGALKDTQYF. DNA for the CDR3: TGTGCCAGCAGCCCAGGGGCATTGAAAGATACGCAGTATTTT.

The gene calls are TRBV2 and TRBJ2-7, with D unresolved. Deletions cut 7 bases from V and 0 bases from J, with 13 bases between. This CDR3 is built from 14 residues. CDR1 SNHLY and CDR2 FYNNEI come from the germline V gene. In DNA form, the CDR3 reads TGTGCCAGCATGGACCGGACGGGCTCCTACGAGCAGTACTTC. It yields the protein CASMDRTGSYEQYF.

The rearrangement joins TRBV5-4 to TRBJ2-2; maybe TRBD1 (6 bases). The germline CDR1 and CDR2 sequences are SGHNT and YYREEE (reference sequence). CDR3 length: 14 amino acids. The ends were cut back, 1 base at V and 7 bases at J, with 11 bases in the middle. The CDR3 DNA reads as TGTGCCAGCAGCTTGTCAGGGGCCAACGGGGAGCTGTTTTTT. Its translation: CASSLSGANGELFF.

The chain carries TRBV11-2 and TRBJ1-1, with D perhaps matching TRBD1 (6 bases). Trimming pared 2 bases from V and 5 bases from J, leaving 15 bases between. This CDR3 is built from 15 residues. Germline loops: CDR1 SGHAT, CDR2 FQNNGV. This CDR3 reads CASSLRGTSGTEAFF. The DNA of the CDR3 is TGTGCCAGCAGCTTAAGGGGGACTTCGGGGACTGAAGCTTTCTTT.